This is a list of T cell receptor beta chains from one sample in a study of T cell responses to AZD1222 COVID-19 vaccine. The data were produced by immunoSEQ multiplex PCR, yet TCRdb's version contains in-frame clones alone and is incomplete. The sample contains about 200,000 clones, around 92% of which appear only once. The sequenced sample was peripheral blood, obtained on day 0 of AZD1222 vaccination. The receptors originated from an adult in good health. Both conserved end residues are part of each CDR3. Each record gives: V gene, J gene, clone size, CDR3 protein. Not all rows give a size; the values are once, few, many and, for expanded clones, a class.

>TRBV24-1|TRBJ1-2|-
CATSDQGTGGENGYTF
>TRBV28|TRBJ2-1|-
CATKEGASYNEQFF
>TRBV2|TRBJ1-1|few
CATRALTREAFF
>TRBV10-3|TRBJ1-3|few
CAIGRVSSGNTIYF
>TRBV29-1|TRBJ1-1|-
CSVDGEMNTEAFF
>TRBV10-3|TRBJ1-5|-
CAIGEGESNQPQHF
>TRBV18|TRBJ1-2|-
CASSEGQNYGYTF
>TRBV28|TRBJ2-7|-
CASRSGGLPYEQYF
>TRBV3-1/TRBV3-2|TRBJ1-6|-
CASSPVGGIHNSPLHF
>TRBV19|TRBJ2-1|-
CASSPDSPRWNEQFF
>TRBV9|TRBJ2-7|few
CASSVDRVSREQYF
>TRBV3-1/TRBV3-2|TRBJ2-5|-
CASSQEGGTQYF
>TRBV5-1|TRBJ1-4|few
CASSLEGFMSEKLFF
>TRBV19|TRBJ1-1|-
CASSTQGARITEAFF
>TRBV5-4|TRBJ1-6|-
CASSFSNSPLHF
>TRBV7-3|TRBJ2-1|-
CASSLNQEGEQFF
>TRBV27|TRBJ2-2|once
CASSLMRSGELFF
>TRBV15|TRBJ1-6|many
CATSSLQGRSPLHF
>TRBV7-2|TRBJ2-7|few
CASTSAGGAPREQYF
>TRBV19|TRBJ1-1|-
CASSTRTGNTEAFF
>TRBV4-3|TRBJ1-6|-
CASSQDYGGQYDPPPLHF
>TRBV6-5|TRBJ2-7|-
CASSYSGTGPASAQYF
>TRBV18|TRBJ1-3|-
CASSPTDTIYF
>TRBV3-1/TRBV3-2|TRBJ1-1|-
CASSQLNTEAFF
>TRBV28|TRBJ1-2|-
CASSSRTGKFYGYTF
>TRBV2|TRBJ2-5|-
CASSEIQLAGIGTQYF
>TRBV11-2|TRBJ2-2|-
CASSLPGQGALTGELFF
>TRBV6-6|TRBJ1-2|-
CASSYPTGNGYTF
>TRBV7-3|TRBJ1-4|-
CASSLTGQGSKLFF
>TRBV12-3/TRBV12-4|TRBJ2-1|-
CASSFAQEFEFF
>TRBV5-8|TRBJ2-1|-
CASRGTYNEQFF
>TRBV7-6|TRBJ2-6|once
CASSLAPSWPGANVLTF
>TRBV5-1|TRBJ1-1|-
CASSKLPMNTEAFF
>TRBV13|TRBJ2-7|-
CASSRPPSYEQYF
>TRBV27|TRBJ2-7|-
CASSLSGSWEQYF
>TRBV20-1|TRBJ1-1|-
CSASFGGGGTEAFF
>TRBV6-5|TRBJ1-1|once
CPRAAGDTEAFF
>TRBV3-1/TRBV3-2|TRBJ1-2|-
CASSQDGGSGYTF
>TRBV12-5|TRBJ1-5|-
CASGLVSLITGGNQPQHF
>TRBV28|TRBJ1-4|-
CASNGAANEKLFF
>TRBV4-1|TRBJ1-6|-
CASSQLWGNDSPPHF
>TRBV10-3|TRBJ1-3|-
CAIRRDVEGNTIYF
>TRBV14|TRBJ1-1|once
CASSPYTMNTEAFF
>TRBV2|TRBJ1-5|-
CASRRQGQDQPQHF
>TRBV4-1|TRBJ2-1|-
CASSQPGQDARYEQFF
>TRBV7-8|TRBJ1-4|-
CASSKHDRGATTNEKLFF
>TRBV29-1|TRBJ2-2|-
CSVAETGPGELFF
>TRBV5-6|TRBJ1-4|few
CASSLRLEGEKLFF
>TRBV3-1/TRBV3-2|TRBJ2-7|-
CASSQVWRDYEQYF
>TRBV29-1|TRBJ1-2|-
CSVEGGKGFGYTF
>TRBV7-9|TRBJ1-1|-
CASSPGRGGTEAFF
>TRBV5-1|TRBJ2-3|once
CASSILGGAPSTDTQYF
>TRBV19|TRBJ1-4|-
CASTSLGGGDEKLFF
>TRBV7-2|TRBJ1-1|-
CASSYRENTEAFF
>TRBV19|TRBJ2-3|-
CASRSGEITDTQYF